The clone carrying this TCR beta chain appeared once. These data are taken from a study of blood T cell repertoires in COVID-19. Study-wide background: The analysed material was cDNA or gDNA that came from T cells, B-cell-depleted T cells, or PBMCs.

Profiled with immunoSEQ multiplex PCR; TCRdb holds only in-frame clones, not every one. Among some 79,000 clones listed, about 89% were seen once. V gave up 4 bases and J gave up 3 bases; unmatched junction bases: 7. CDR1 is SGDLS, CDR2 YYNGEE, per germline. The CDR3 has 15 residues. This TCR was sampled from a man between 65 and 80 years old with active or convalescent COVID-19. The chain uses TRBV9 and TRBJ2-1; the match to TRBD1 covers 7 bases. The sample comprised peripheral blood. The CDR3: CASSPRQGGYNEQFF. CDR3 DNA sequence: TGTGCCAGCAGCCCTAGACAGGGTGGCTACAATGAGCAGTTCTTC. The variable domain in full, with the rest retrieved from reference TRBV9 and TRBJ2-1, is DSGVTQTPKHLITATGQRVTLRCSPRSGDLSVYWYQQSLDQGLQFLIQYYNGEERAKGNILERFSAQQFPDLHSELNLSSLELGDSALYFCASSPRQGGYNEQFFGPGTRLTVL.